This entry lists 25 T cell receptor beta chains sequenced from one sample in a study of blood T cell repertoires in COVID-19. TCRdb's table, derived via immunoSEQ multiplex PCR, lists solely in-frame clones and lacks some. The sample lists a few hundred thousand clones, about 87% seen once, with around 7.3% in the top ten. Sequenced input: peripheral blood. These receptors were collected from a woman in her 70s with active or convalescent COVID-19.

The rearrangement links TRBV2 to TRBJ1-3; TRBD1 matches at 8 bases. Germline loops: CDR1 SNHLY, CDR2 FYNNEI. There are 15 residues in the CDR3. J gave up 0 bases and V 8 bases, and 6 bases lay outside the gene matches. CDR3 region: CASLGQVLSGNTIYF. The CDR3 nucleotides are TGTGCCAGCTTGGGACAGGTTCTCTCTGGAAACACCATATATTTT.

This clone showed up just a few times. This CDR3 is CASNSGNTIYF. In DNA, the CDR3 is TGTGCCAGTAACTCAGGAAACACCATATATTTT. This rearrangement joins TRBV19 to TRBJ1-3; D uncertain. V was trimmed by 7 bases and J by 4 bases, leaving 5 bases between them. This CDR3 is built from 11 residues. CDR1 is LNHDA and CDR2 is SQIVND in the germline V gene (reference sequence).

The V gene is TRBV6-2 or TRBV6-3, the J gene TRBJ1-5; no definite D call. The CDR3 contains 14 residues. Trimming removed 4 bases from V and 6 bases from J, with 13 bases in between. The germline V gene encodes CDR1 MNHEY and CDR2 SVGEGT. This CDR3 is CASSLGSRVQPQHF. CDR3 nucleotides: TGTGCCAGCAGTTTAGGGAGCCGTGTTCAGCCCCAGCATTTT.

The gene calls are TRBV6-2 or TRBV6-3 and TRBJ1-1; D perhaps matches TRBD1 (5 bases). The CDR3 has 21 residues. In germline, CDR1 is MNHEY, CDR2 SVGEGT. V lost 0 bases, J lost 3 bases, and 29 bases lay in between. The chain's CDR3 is CASSYSSLGTGLLRGHTEAFF. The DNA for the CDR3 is TGTGCCAGCAGTTACTCCTCCCTGGGGACTGGCCTACTGAGGGGACACACTGAAGCTTTCTTT.

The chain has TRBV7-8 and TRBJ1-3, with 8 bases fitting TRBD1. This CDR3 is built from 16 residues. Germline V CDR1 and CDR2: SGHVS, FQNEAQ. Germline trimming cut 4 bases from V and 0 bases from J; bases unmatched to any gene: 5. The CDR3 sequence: CASSSGQVFSGNTIYF. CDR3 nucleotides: TGTGCCAGCAGCTCGGGACAGGTATTCTCTGGAAACACCATATATTTT.

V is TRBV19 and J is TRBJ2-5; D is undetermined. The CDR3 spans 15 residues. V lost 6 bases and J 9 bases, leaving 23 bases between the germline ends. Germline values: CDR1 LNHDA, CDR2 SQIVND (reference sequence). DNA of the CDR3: TGTGCCAGTAGCACCCCATCCGGCACGAGAGCGTCCCAGTACTTC. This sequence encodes CASSTPSGTRASQYF.

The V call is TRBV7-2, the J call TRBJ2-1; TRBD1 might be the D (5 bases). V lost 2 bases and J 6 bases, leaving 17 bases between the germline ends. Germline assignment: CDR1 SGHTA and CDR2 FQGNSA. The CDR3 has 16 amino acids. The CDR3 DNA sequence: TGTGCCAGCAGCTTACTCCGGACAACAATGAGCAATGAGCAGTTCTTC. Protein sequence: CASSLLRTTMSNEQFF.

The DNA of the CDR3 is TGTGCCAGCAGCCCCCGTAGCCAGAGCGCAGATACGCAGTATTTT. Translating it yields CASSPRSQSADTQYF. The chain links TRBV11-2 to TRBJ2-3; D is unclear. The CDR3 runs to 15 residues. Germline loops: CDR1 SGHAT, CDR2 FQNNGV. The ends were cut back, 5 bases at V and 4 bases at J, with 16 bases in the middle.

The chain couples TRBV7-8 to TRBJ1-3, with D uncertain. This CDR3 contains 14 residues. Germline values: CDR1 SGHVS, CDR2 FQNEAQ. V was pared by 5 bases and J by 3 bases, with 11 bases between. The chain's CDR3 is CASSTYILGNTIYF. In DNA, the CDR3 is TGTGCCAGCAGCACCTATATACTTGGAAACACCATATATTTT.

The CDR3 region is CASSRRLAGSQETQYF. CDR3 DNA: TGTGCCAGCAGCCGAAGGTTAGCGGGGAGTCAAGAGACCCAGTACTTC. This chain joins TRBV5-5 and TRBJ2-5; 8 bases are shared with TRBD2. The germline V gene has CDR1 SGHKS and CDR2 YYEKEE (reference sequence). The CDR3 contains 16 residues. Trimming removed 4 bases from V and 2 bases from J; junction bases left unmatched: 10.

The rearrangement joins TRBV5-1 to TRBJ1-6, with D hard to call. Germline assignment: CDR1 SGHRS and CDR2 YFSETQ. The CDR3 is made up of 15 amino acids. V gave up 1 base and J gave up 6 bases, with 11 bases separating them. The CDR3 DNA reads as TGCGCCAGCAGCTTGAGGGAGGCAGGTAATTCACCCCTCCACTTT. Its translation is CASSLREAGNSPLHF.

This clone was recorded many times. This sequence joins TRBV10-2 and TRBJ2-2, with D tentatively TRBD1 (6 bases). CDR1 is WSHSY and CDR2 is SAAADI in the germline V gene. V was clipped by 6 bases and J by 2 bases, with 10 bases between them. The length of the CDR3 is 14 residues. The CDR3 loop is CASRSTGNTGELFF. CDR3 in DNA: TGCGCCAGCAGATCGACAGGAAACACCGGGGAGCTGTTTTTT.

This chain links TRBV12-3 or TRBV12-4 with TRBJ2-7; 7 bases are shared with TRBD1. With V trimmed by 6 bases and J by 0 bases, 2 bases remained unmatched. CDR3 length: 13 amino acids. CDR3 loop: CASRGGNSYEQYF. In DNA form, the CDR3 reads TGTGCCAGCAGAGGGGGCAACTCCTACGAGCAGTACTTC.

The CDR3 loop is CASKNKETQYF. For the CDR3, the DNA is TGTGCCAGCAAAAATAAAGAGACCCAGTACTTC. The chain has TRBV7-9 and TRBJ2-5; D unresolved. Between the trimmed V and J ends, which lost 7 bases and 3 bases, there was a span of 6 bases. The CDR3 spans 11 residues. The germline V gene encodes CDR1 SEHNR and CDR2 FQNEAQ (reference sequence).

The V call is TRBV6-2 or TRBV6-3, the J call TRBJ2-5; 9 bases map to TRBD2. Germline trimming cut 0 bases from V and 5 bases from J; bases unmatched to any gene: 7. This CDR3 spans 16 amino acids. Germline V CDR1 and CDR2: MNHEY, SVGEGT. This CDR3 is CASSYSGGGAGETQYF. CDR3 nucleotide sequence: TGTGCCAGCAGTTACTCTGGCGGGGGGGCCGGGGAGACCCAGTACTTC.

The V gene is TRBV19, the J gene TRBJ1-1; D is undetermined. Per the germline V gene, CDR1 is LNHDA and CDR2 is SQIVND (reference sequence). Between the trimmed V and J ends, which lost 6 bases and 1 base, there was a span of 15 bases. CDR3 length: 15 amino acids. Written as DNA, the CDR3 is TGTGCCAGTAGGTCTAGCCGTCCGACGAACACTGAAGCTTTCTTT. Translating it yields CASRSSRPTNTEAFF.

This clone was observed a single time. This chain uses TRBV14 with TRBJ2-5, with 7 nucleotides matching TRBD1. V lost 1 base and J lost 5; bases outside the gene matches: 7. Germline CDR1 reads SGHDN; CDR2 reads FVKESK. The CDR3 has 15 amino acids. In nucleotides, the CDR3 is TGTGCCAGCAGCCAAGGGCAGGGGGAATGGGAGACCCAGTACTTC. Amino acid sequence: CASSQGQGEWETQYF.

CDR3 nucleotide sequence: TGTGCCAGCAGTTTCAGGGGAAACACCATATATTTT. It codes for CASSFRGNTIYF. The chain uses TRBV12-3 or TRBV12-4 and TRBJ1-3; D remains ambiguous. The ends were cut back, 3 bases at V and 4 bases at J, with 4 bases in the middle. The CDR3 is 12 amino acids.

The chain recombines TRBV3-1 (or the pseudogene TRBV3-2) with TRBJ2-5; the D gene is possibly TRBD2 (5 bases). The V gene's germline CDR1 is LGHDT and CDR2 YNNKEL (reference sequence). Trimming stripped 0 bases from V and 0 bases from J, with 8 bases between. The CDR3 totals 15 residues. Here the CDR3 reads CASSQEGGYQETQYF. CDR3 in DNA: TGTGCCAGCAGCCAAGAGGGCGGGTACCAAGAGACCCAGTACTTC.

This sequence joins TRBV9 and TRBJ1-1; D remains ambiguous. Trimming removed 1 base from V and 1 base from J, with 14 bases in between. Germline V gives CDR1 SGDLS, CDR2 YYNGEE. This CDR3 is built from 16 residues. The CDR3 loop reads CASSVTEITTNTEAFF. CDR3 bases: TGTGCCAGCAGCGTAACGGAGATAACAACGAACACTGAAGCTTTCTTT.

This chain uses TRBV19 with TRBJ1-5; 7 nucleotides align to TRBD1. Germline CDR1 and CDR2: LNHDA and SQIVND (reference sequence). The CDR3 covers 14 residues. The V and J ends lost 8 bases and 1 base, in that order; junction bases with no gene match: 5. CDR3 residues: CASLLQGSNQPQHF. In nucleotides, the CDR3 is TGTGCCAGTCTCCTACAGGGGAGCAATCAGCCCCAGCATTTT.

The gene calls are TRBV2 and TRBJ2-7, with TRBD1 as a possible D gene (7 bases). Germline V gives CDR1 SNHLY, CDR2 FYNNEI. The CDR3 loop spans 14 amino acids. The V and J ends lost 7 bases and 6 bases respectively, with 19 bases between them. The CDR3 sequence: CASTAEEGAGEQYF. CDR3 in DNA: TGTGCCAGCACCGCAGAGGAGGGGGCGGGCGAGCAGTACTTC. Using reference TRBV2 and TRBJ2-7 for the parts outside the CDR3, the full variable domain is EPEVTQTPSHQVTQMGQEVILRCVPISNHLYFYWYRQILGQKVEFLVSFYNNEISEKSEIFDDQFSVERPDGSNFTLKIRSTKLEDSAMYFCASTAEEGAGEQYFGPGTRLTVT.

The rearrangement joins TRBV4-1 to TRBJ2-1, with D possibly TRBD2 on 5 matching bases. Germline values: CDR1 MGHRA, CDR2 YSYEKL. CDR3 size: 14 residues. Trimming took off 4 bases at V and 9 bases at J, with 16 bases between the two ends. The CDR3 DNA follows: TGCGCCAGCAGCCGGGAGTCTACCCGAGGTGAGCAGTTCTTC. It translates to CASSRESTRGEQFF.

DNA of the CDR3: TGTGCCAGCTTATTAACCCATCCCGGGATTTCTAACTATGGCTACACCTTC. Protein: CASLLTHPGISNYGYTF. The chain couples TRBV18 to TRBJ1-2; D is uncertain. CDR1 KGHSH and CDR2 LQKENI come from the germline V gene. CDR3 size: 17 residues. Between the trimmed V and J ends, which lost 7 bases and 0 bases, there was a span of 21 bases. Filled out from reference TRBV18 and TRBJ1-2, the complete variable domain reads NAGVMQNPRHLVRRRGQEARLRCSPMKGHSHVYWYRQLPEEGLKFMVYLQKENIIDESGMPKERFSAEFPKEGPSILRIQQVVRGDSAAYFCASLLTHPGISNYGYTFGSGTRLTVV.

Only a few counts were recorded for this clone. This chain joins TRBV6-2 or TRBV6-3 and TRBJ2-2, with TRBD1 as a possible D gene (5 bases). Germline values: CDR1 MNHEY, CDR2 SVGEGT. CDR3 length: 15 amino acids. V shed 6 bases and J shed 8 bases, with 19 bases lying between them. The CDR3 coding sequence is TGTGCCAGCAGCTCCTTCCTCAGGGATGTGGGGGAGCTGTTTTTT. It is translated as CASSSFLRDVGELFF.